This is a list of T cell receptor beta chains from one sample in a study of T cells expressing NK-cell markers. TCRdb reprocessed the 5' RACE reads; each CDR3 protein has one entry and no DNA is given. This table lists 550,000 or so distinct CDR3 sequences. The source material was blood T cells: a sorted CD56 or NKG2C T cell subset, CD4+ or CD8+ T cells, or bulk PBMC T cells (not recorded which). These receptors came from a man aged 18 to 30 in good health. Each CDR3 is given with its conserved first and last residue.

cdr3_aa: CASSSLAGVTNEQFF; j_call: TRBJ2-1; v_call: TRBV12-3/TRBV12-4
cdr3_aa: CASSVSGEQFF; j_call: TRBJ2-1; v_call: TRBV25-1
cdr3_aa: CASKLDRYEQYF; j_call: TRBJ2-7; v_call: TRBV2
cdr3_aa: CASMIAGGPPHFEQFF; j_call: TRBJ2-1; v_call: TRBV19
cdr3_aa: CASSLAGESNEQFF; j_call: TRBJ2-1; v_call: TRBV7-7
cdr3_aa: CASSPQTGINNEQFF; j_call: TRBJ2-1; v_call: TRBV5-1
cdr3_aa: CASSLRYNEQFF; j_call: TRBJ2-1; v_call: TRBV12-3/TRBV12-4
cdr3_aa: CASSLQGPPNEKLFF; j_call: TRBJ1-4; v_call: TRBV6-1
cdr3_aa: CASSSLQGPNEQYF; j_call: TRBJ2-7; v_call: TRBV28
cdr3_aa: CSARPYSGSFHPFF; j_call: TRBJ2-1; v_call: TRBV20-1
cdr3_aa: CASSQAGLAGGGETQYF; j_call: TRBJ2-5; v_call: TRBV4-3
cdr3_aa: CSARTGVDSPLHF; j_call: TRBJ1-6; v_call: TRBV20-1
cdr3_aa: CASSYRTTYNEQFF; j_call: TRBJ2-1; v_call: TRBV6-5
cdr3_aa: CASSPRTSGSQETQYF; j_call: TRBJ2-5; v_call: TRBV4-2
cdr3_aa: CATMGEREQFF; j_call: TRBJ2-1; v_call: TRBV24-1
cdr3_aa: CASSQGAGGPNTGELFF; j_call: TRBJ2-2; v_call: TRBV3-1
cdr3_aa: CSARDYRERQPQHF; j_call: TRBJ1-5; v_call: TRBV20-1
cdr3_aa: CASRVLAGGPHEQFF; j_call: TRBJ2-1; v_call: TRBV11-2
cdr3_aa: CATSRDRGHTGELFF; j_call: TRBJ2-2; v_call: TRBV15
cdr3_aa: CASSLGISNEQFF; j_call: TRBJ2-1; v_call: TRBV12-3/TRBV12-4
cdr3_aa: CASSEDLGVANEQFF; j_call: TRBJ2-1; v_call: TRBV6-1
cdr3_aa: CASSFGSSIGVTNEKLFF; j_call: TRBJ1-4; v_call: TRBV12-3/TRBV12-4
cdr3_aa: CASSLGLAENEQFF; j_call: TRBJ2-1; v_call: TRBV4-3
cdr3_aa: CASSSIRGREAEQFF; j_call: TRBJ2-1; v_call: TRBV11-2
cdr3_aa: CATSTAGTEAFF; j_call: TRBJ1-1; v_call: TRBV5-4
cdr3_aa: CAWSIGASGANVLTF; j_call: TRBJ2-6; v_call: TRBV30
cdr3_aa: CASSRIPGLTPYEQYF; j_call: TRBJ2-7; v_call: TRBV27
cdr3_aa: CASSPTAPGSSYNEQFF; j_call: TRBJ2-1; v_call: TRBV13
cdr3_aa: CASSIEGARGNTIYF; j_call: TRBJ1-3; v_call: TRBV19
cdr3_aa: CASAGQSLNTEAFF; j_call: TRBJ1-1; v_call: TRBV7-2
cdr3_aa: CASSQAWTVVAKNIQYF; j_call: TRBJ2-4; v_call: TRBV4-3
cdr3_aa: CASSETSVPYNEQFF; j_call: TRBJ2-1; v_call: TRBV6-1
cdr3_aa: CASSVSGGGETQYF; j_call: TRBJ2-5; v_call: TRBV2
cdr3_aa: CATSRLLGASYEQYF; j_call: TRBJ2-7; v_call: TRBV15
cdr3_aa: CAWSTGQIAGVRDEQFF; j_call: TRBJ2-1; v_call: TRBV30
cdr3_aa: CASNGYGANVLTF; j_call: TRBJ2-6; v_call: TRBV25-1
cdr3_aa: CSARDPSKIQDNQPQHF; j_call: TRBJ1-5; v_call: TRBV20-1
cdr3_aa: CASSGQGEQPQHF; j_call: TRBJ1-5; v_call: TRBV18
cdr3_aa: CASSQPSYNEQFF; j_call: TRBJ2-1; v_call: TRBV5-1
cdr3_aa: CASSSPTSRGETQYF; j_call: TRBJ2-5; v_call: TRBV12-3/TRBV12-4
cdr3_aa: CASTSPRAGELFF; j_call: TRBJ2-2; v_call: TRBV12-3/TRBV12-4
cdr3_aa: CASSLGGDFAYEQYF; j_call: TRBJ2-7; v_call: TRBV5-1
cdr3_aa: CASASSSADTQYF; j_call: TRBJ2-3; v_call: TRBV6-4
cdr3_aa: CASSAPTGVNAHTQYF; j_call: TRBJ2-3; v_call: TRBV7-8
cdr3_aa: CSVSGTGVSGYTF; j_call: TRBJ1-2; v_call: TRBV29-1
cdr3_aa: CASSFVGVTDTQYF; j_call: TRBJ2-3; v_call: TRBV5-1
cdr3_aa: CSASGQGIYEQYF; j_call: TRBJ2-7; v_call: TRBV20-1
cdr3_aa: CSVEDLRDHTDTQYF; j_call: TRBJ2-3; v_call: TRBV29-1
cdr3_aa: CASSSRTGPSYNSPLHF; j_call: TRBJ1-6; v_call: TRBV7-9
cdr3_aa: CATSGGPIPYEQYF; j_call: TRBJ2-7; v_call: TRBV15
cdr3_aa: CASSKFSGSTDTQYF; j_call: TRBJ2-3; v_call: TRBV6-4
cdr3_aa: CASSSGTGNNEQFF; j_call: TRBJ2-1; v_call: TRBV6-2/TRBV6-3
cdr3_aa: CATSRDFGDTGELFF; j_call: TRBJ2-2; v_call: TRBV15
cdr3_aa: CASRPPGLRGTGELFF; j_call: TRBJ2-2; v_call: TRBV28